A single TCR beta chain is shown here with its context. Its antigen is still unknown. From germline, CDR1 is SGHTA and CDR2 FQGNSA. CDR3 length equals 14 residues. The V end lost 5 bases, the J end lost 2 bases, and 10 bases lay between the germline ends. The protocol was immunoSEQ multiplex PCR, while the TCRdb copy is restricted to in-frame clones and leaves out a portion. In the table there are more than 70,000 clones, 89% of which are singletons. This record belongs to a study of OX40 agonist ivuxolimab in advanced cancers. At the level of the study: The patients received agonistic anti-OX40 (CD134) antibody ivuxolimab. Whole-study findings and limits: At doses 0.1 to 3.0 mg/kg, CD4+ and CD8+ clones expanded. CD4+ T cells averaged fewer expanded clones than CD8+ T cells.

The sample here was CD4+ or CD8+ T cells sorted from blood, taken in a trial of the OX40 agonist ivuxolimab. The clonotype was recovered from an adult with an advanced solid tumor such as melanoma, head and neck, liver or kidney cancer. The chain joins TRBV7-2 to TRBJ2-4; D uncertain. The CDR3 reads CASSPQGTKNIQYF. In nucleotides, the CDR3 is TGTGCCAGCAGCCCCCAAGGGACCAAAAACATTCAGTACTTC.